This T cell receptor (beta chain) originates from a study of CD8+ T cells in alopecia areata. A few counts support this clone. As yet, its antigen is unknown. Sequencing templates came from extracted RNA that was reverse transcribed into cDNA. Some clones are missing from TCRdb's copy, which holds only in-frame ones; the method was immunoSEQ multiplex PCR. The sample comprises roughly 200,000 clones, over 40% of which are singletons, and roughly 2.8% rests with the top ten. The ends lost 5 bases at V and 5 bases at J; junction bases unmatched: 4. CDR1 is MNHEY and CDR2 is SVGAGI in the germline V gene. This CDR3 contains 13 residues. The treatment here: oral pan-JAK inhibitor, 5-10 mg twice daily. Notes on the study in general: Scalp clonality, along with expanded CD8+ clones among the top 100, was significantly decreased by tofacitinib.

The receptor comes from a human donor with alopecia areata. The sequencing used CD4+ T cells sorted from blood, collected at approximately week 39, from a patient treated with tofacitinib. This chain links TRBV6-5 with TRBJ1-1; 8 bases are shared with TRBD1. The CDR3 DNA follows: TGTGCCAGCAGTACAGGGGGGAGGACTGAAGCTTTCTTT. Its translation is CASSTGGRTEAFF.